This T cell receptor beta chain was recovered during a study of shared clonotypes between healthy human individuals. Turning to this clone: The antigen is not known.

Study-wide results and caveats: Clonotypes not shared had lower generation probabilities than those common to all four donors. Sequencing depth was a factor that was expected to affect clonotype sharing among donors.

The CDR3 is 13 residues long. Per germline, CDR1 KGHSH and CDR2 LQKENI. The V end lost 3 bases, the J end lost 8 bases, and 10 bases lay between the germline ends. Naive-designated CD8 cells lacked CD45RO, were positively enriched for CCR7, and omitted terminally differentiated effector memory CD45RA+ cells. This table comes from immunoSEQ multiplex PCR, and its TCRdb copy is limited to in-frame clones, with some not included. The table includes over 2 million clones, about 95% detected once. The sample was naive CD8+ T cells sorted from blood. This TCR derives from a man between 18 and 29 years old in good health. The chain employs TRBV18 and TRBJ1-4; D perhaps matches TRBD1 (5 bases). The CDR3 spells CASSPQQGEKLFF. CDR3 coding DNA: TGTGCCAGCTCACCCCAGCAGGGCGAAAAACTGTTTTTT.